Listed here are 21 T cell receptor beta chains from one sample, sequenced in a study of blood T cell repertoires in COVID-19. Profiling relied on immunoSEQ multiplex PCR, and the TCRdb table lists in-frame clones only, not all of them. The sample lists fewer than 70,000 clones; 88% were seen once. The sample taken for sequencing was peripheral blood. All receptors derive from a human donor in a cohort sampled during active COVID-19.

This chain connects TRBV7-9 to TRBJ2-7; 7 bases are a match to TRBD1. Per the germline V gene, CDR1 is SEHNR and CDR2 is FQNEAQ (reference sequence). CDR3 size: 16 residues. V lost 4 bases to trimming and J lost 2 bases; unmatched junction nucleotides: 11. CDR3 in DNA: TGTGCCAGCAGCTCAGATAAGAACAGGGGCCCCTACGAGCAGTACTTC. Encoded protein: CASSSDKNRGPYEQYF. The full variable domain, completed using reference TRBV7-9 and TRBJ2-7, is DTGVSQNPRHKITKRGQNVTFRCDPISEHNRLYWYRQTLGQGPEFLTYFQNEAQLEKSRLLSDRFSAERPKGSFSTLEIQRTEQGDSAMYLCASSSDKNRGPYEQYFGPGTRLTVT.

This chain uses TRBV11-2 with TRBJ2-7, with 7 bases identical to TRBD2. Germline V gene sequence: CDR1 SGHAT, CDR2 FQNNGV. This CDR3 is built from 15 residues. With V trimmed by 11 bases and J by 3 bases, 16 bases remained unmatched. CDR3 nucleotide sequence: TGTGCCGCTGGGAGGGGAAGGGTTGGCCACTACGAGCAGTACTTC. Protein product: CAAGRGRVGHYEQYF. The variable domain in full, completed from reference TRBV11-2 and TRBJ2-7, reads EAGVAQSPRYKIIEKRQSVAFWCNPISGHATLYWYQQILGQGPKLLIQFQNNGVVDDSQLPKDRFSAERLKGVDSTLKIQPAKLEDSAVYLCAAGRGRVGHYEQYFGPGTRLTVT.

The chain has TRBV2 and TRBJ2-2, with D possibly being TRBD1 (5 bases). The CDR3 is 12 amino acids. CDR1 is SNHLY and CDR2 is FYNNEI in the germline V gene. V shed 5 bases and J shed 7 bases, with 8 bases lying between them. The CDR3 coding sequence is TGTGCCAGCAGTCAGGGTAACGGGGAGCTGTTTTTT. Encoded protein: CASSQGNGELFF. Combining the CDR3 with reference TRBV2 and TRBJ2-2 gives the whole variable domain EPEVTQTPSHQVTQMGQEVILRCVPISNHLYFYWYRQILGQKVEFLVSFYNNEISEKSEIFDDQFSVERPDGSNFTLKIRSTKLEDSAMYFCASSQGNGELFFGEGSRLTVL.

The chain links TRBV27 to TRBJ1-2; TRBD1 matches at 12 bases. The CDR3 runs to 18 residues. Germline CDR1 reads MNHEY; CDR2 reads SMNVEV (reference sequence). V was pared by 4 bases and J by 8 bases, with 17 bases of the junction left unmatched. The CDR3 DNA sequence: TGTGCCAGCAGTTCGAGGGGGACAGGGGGCAGGGTGGTACGCGGCTACACCTTC. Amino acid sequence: CASSSRGTGGRVVRGYTF.

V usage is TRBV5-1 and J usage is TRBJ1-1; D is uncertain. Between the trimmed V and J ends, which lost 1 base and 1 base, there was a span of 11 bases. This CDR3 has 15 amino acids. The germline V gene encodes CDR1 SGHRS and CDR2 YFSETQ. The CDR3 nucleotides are TGCGCCAGCAGCTTGATAGCAGTCTGGAACACTGAAGCTTTCTTT. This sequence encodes CASSLIAVWNTEAFF.

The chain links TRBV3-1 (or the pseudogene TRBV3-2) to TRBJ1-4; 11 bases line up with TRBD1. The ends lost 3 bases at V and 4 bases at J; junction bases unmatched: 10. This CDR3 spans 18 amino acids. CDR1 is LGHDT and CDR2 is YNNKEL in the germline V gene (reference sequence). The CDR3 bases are TGTGCCAGCAGCCACCTACCGGGACAGGGGGGGGTTAATGAAAAACTGTTTTTT. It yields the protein CASSHLPGQGGVNEKLFF.

CDR3 coding DNA: TGTGCCAGCAGCGTAGCGGTCAGGGGGGAGACCCAGTACTTC. Its translation: CASSVAVRGETQYF. The chain uses TRBV9 and TRBJ2-5, with 7 bases identical to TRBD1. CDR3 length: 14 amino acids. Germline V gene data show CDR1 as SGDLS and CDR2 as YYNGEE. The trim removed 0 bases at V and 5 bases at J, leaving 4 bases unmatched.

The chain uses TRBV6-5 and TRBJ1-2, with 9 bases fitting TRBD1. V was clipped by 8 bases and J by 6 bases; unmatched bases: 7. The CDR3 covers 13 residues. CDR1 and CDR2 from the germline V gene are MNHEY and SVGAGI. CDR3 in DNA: TGTGCCAGCCCGGGACAGGGAGGCGATGGCTACACCTTC. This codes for CASPGQGGDGYTF.

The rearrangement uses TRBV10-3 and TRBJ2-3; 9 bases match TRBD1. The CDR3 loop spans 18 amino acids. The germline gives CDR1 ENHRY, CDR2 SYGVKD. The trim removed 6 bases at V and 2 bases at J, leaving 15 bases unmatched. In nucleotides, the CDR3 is TGTGCCATCAGCCCTAGCCCCCCGGGACAGGGTTACACAGATACGCAGTATTTT. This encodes CAISPSPPGQGYTDTQYF.

The CDR3 bases are TGTGCCAGCAGTGACTCAGCGGGGAACACCGGGGAGCTGTTTTTT. It yields the protein CASSDSAGNTGELFF. The chain is built from TRBV6-4 and TRBJ2-2, with a weak D call TRBD2 (6 bases). The CDR3 runs 15 residues. The V end was cut by 0 bases, the J end by 1 base, with 6 bases between. CDR1 and CDR2 (germline): MRHNA, SNTAGT.

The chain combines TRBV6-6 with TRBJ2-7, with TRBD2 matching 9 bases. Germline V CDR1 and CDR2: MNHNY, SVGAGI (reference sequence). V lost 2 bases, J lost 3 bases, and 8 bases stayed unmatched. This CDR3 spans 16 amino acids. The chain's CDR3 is CASSYHPGSGGYEQYF. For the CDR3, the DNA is TGTGCCAGCAGTTACCATCCCGGTAGCGGGGGCTACGAGCAGTACTTC.

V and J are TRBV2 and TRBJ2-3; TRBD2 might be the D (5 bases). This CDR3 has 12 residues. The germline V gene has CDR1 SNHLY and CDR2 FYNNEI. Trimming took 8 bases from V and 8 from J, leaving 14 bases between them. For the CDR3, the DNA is TGTGCCAGCGCAGCCAAGGCGGGTACGCAGTATTTT. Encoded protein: CASAAKAGTQYF.

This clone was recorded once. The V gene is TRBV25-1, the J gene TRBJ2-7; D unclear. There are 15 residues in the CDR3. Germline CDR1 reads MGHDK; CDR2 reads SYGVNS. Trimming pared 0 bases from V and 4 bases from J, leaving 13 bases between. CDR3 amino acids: CASSEYGSALYEQYF. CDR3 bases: TGTGCCAGCAGTGAATACGGTTCCGCCCTATACGAGCAGTACTTC.

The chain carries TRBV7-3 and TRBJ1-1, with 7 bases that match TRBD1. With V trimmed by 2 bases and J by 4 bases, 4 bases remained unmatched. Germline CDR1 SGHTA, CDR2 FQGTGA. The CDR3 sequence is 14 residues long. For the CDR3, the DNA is TGTGCCAGCAGCTTACAGGGGGGAGGCACTGAAGCTTTCTTT. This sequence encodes CASSLQGGGTEAFF.

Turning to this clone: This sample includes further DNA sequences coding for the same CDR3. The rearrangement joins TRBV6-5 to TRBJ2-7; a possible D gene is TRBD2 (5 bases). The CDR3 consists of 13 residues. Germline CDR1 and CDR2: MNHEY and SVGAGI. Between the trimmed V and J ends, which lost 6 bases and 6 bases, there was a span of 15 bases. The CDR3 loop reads CASSPEWAGEQYF. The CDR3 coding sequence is TGTGCCAGCAGCCCCGAGTGGGCGGGCGAGCAGTACTTC.

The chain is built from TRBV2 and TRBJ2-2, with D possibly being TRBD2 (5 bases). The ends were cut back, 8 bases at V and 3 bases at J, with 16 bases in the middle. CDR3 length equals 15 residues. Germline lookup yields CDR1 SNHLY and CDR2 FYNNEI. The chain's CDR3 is CASRAVGSDTGELFF. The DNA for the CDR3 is TGTGCCAGCCGCGCTGTAGGGAGCGACACCGGGGAGCTGTTTTTT.

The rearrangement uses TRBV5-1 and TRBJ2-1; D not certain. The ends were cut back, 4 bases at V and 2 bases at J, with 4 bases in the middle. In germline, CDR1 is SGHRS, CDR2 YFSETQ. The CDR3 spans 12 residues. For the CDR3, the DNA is TGCGCCAGCAGCATCACCTACAATGAGCAGTTCTTC. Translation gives CASSITYNEQFF.

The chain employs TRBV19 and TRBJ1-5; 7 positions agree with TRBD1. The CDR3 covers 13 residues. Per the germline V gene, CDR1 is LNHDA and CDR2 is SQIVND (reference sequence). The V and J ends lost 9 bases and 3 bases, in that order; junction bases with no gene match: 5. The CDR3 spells CASRGQVNQPQHF. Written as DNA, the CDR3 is TGTGCCAGCAGAGGACAGGTCAATCAGCCCCAGCATTTT.

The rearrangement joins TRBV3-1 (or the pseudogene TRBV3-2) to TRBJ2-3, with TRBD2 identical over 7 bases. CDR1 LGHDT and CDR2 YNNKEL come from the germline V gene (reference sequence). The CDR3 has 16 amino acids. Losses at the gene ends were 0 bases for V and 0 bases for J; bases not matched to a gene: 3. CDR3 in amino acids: CASSQDQRGSTDTQYF. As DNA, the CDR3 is TGTGCCAGCAGCCAAGACCAGCGGGGAAGCACAGATACGCAGTATTTT.

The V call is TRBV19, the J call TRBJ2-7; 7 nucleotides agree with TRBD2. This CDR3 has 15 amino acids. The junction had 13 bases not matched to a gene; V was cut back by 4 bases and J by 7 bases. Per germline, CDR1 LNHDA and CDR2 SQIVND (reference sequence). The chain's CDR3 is CASSTGPAVGGEQYF. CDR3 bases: TGTGCCAGTAGTACGGGACCCGCTGTCGGGGGGGAGCAGTACTTC.

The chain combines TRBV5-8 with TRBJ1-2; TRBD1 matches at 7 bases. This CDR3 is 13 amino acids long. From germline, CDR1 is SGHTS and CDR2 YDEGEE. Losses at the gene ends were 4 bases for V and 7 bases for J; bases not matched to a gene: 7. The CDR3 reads CASSRGTVGGYTF. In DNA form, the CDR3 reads TGTGCCAGCAGCCGAGGGACAGTCGGTGGCTACACCTTC.